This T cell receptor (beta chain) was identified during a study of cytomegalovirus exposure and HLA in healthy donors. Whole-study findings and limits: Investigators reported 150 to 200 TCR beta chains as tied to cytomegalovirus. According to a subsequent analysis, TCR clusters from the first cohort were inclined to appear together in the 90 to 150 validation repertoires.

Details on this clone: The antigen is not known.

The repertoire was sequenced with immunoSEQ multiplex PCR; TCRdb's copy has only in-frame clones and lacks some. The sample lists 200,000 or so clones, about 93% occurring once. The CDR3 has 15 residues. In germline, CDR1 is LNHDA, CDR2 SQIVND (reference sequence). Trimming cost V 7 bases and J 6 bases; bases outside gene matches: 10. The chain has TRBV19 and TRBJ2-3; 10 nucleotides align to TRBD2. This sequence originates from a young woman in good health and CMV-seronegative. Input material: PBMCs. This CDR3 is CASNPSGRDSDTQYF. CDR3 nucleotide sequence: TGTGCCAGTAACCCTAGCGGGAGAGATTCCGATACGCAGTATTTT.